This T cell receptor (beta chain) was obtained from a study of shared clonotypes between healthy human individuals. Clones were sequenced by immunoSEQ multiplex PCR, and TCRdb holds only the in-frame ones, with some missing. The sample shows more than 850,000 clones, approximately 80% of them seen only once. This CDR3 spans 14 amino acids. V shed 6 bases, J shed 7 bases, and the junction held 9 bases outside the gene matches. The germline gives CDR1 LNHDA, CDR2 SQIVND (reference sequence). This clone occurred a few times. Its antigen is still unknown. Overall study results and limits: Genetic and exposure-history diversity was limited by the few donors. Rarefaction demonstrated incomplete sorted-subset sequencing despite large depth.

The rearrangement links TRBV19 to TRBJ1-5; TRBD1 aligns across 7 bases. Sequencing was performed on memory CD4+ T cells from PBMCs. Described subset: CD45RA-negative fraction. The sequence derives from a man younger than 30 in good health. Some clones in this sample may be carry-over from other donors' samples. The CDR3 nucleotides are TGTGCCAGTAGCCAGGGACAGCAACGCCAGCCCCAGCATTTT. Translating gives CASSQGQQRQPQHF. The full variable domain, its missing parts supplied by reference TRBV19 and TRBJ1-5, is DGGITQSPKYLFRKEGQNVTLSCEQNLNHDAMYWYRQDPGQGLRLIYYSQIVNDFQKGDIAEGYSVSREKKESFPLTVTSAQKNPTAFYLCASSQGQQRQPQHFGDGTRLSIL.